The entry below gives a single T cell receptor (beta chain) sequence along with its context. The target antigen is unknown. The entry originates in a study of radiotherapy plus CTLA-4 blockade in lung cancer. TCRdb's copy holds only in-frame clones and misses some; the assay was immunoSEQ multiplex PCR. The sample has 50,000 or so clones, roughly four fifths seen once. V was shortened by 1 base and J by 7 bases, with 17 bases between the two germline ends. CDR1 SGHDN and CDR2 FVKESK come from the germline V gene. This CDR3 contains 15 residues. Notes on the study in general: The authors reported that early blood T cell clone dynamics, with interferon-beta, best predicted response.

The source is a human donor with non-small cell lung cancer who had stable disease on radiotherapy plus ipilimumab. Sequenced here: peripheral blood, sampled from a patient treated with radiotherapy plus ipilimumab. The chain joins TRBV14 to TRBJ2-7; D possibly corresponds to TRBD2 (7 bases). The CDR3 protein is CASSQVFAGAGEQYF. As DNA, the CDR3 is TGTGCCAGCAGCCAAGTTTTTGCGGGGGCGGGGGAGCAGTACTTC. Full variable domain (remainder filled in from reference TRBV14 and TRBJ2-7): EAGVTQFPSHSVIEKGQTVTLRCDPISGHDNLYWYRRVMGKEIKFLLHFVKESKQDESGMPNNRFLAERTGGTYSTLKVQPAELEDSGVYFCASSQVFAGAGEQYFGPGTRLTVT.